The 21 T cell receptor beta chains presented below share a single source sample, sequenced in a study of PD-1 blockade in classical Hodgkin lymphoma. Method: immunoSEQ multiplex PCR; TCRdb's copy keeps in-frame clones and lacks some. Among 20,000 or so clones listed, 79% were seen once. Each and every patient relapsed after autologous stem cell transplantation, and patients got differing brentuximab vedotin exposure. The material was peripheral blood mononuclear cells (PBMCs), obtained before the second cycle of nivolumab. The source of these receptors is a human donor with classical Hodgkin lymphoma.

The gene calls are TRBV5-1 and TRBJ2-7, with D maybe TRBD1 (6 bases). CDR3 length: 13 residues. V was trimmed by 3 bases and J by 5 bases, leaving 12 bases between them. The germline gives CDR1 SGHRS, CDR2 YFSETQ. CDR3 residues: CASSSQGPHEQYF. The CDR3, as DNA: TGCGCCAGCAGCTCACAGGGTCCGCACGAGCAGTACTTC.

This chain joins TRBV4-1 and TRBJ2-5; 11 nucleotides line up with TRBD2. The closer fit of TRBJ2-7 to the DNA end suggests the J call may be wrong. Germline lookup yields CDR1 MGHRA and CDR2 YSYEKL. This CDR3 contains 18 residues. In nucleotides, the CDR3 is TGCGCCAGCAGCCTTACGGTTATAGCGGGGGGGCCATTGAACGAGCAGTACTTC. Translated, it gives CASSLTVIAGGPLNEQYF.

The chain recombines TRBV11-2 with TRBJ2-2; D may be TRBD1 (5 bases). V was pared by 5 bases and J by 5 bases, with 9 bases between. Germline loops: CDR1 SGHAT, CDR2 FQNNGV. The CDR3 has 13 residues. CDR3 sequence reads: CASSIQVTGELFF. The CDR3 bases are TGTGCCAGCAGCATACAGGTTACCGGGGAGCTGTTTTTT.

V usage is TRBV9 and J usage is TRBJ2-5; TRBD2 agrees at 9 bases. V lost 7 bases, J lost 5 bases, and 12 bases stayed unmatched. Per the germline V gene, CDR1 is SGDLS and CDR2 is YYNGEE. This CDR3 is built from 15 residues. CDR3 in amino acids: CASARWGGGAETQYF. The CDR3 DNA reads TGTGCCAGCGCCAGGTGGGGCGGGGGGGCTGAGACCCAGTACTTC.

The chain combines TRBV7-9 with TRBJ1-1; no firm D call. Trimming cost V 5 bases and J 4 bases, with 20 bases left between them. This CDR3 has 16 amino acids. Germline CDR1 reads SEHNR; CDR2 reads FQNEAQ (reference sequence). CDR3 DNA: TGTGCCAGCAGCCCGCAAATCCCAAGGGTCGGCACTGAAGCTTTCTTT. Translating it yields CASSPQIPRVGTEAFF. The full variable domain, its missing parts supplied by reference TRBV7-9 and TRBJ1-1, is DTGVSQNPRHKITKRGQNVTFRCDPISEHNRLYWYRQTLGQGPEFLTYFQNEAQLEKSRLLSDRFSAERPKGSFSTLEIQRTEQGDSAMYLCASSPQIPRVGTEAFFGQGTRLTVV.

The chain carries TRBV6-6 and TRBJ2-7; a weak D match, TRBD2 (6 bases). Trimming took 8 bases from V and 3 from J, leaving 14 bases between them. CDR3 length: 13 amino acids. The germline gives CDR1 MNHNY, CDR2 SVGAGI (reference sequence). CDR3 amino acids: CASRDFQGYEQYF. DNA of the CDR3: TGTGCCAGCCGGGACTTCCAGGGCTACGAGCAGTACTTC.

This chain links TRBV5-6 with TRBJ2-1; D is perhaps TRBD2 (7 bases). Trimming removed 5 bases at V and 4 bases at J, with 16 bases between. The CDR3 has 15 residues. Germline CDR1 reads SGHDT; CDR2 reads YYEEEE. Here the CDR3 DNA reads TGTGCCAGCAGTTTACGGGGGGCTAAATACAATGAGCAGTTCTTC. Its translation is CASSLRGAKYNEQFF.

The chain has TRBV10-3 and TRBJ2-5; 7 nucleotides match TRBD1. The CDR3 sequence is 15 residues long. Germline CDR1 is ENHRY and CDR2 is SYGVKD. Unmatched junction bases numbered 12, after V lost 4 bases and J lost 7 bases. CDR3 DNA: TGTGCCATCAGTGGAGCAGACAGGGCCCCAGGGACCCAGTACTTC. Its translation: CAISGADRAPGTQYF.

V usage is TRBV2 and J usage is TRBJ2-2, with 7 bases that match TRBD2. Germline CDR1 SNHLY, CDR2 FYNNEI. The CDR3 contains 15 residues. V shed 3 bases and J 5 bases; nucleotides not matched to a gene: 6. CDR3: CASSDEGGRTGELFF. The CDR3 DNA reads TGTGCCAGCAGTGACGAGGGAGGGAGGACCGGGGAGCTGTTTTTT.

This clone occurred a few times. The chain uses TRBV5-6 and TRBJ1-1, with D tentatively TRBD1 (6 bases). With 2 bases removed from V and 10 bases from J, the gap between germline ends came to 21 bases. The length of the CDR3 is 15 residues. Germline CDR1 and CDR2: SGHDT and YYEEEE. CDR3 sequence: CASSFGPGALAGAFF. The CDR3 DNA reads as TGTGCCAGCAGCTTTGGGCCAGGGGCATTAGCGGGAGCTTTCTTT.

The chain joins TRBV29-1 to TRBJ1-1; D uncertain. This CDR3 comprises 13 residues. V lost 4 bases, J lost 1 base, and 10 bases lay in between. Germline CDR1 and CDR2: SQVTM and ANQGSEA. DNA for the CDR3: TGCAGCGTTGCCCTTTCAAAGAACACTGAAGCTTTCTTT. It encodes CSVALSKNTEAFF. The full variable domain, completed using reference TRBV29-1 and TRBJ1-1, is SAVISQKPSRDICQRGTSLTIQCQVDSQVTMMFWYRQQPGQSLTLIATANQGSEATYESGFVIDKFPISRPNLTFSTLTVSNMSPEDSSIYLCSVALSKNTEAFFGQGTRLTVV.

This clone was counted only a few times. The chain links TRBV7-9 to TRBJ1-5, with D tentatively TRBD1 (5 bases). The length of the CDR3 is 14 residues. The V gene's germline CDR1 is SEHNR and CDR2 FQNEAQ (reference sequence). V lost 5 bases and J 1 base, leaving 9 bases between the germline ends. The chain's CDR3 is CASSLRGSNQPQHF. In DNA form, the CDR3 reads TGTGCCAGCAGCCTTCGGGGCAGCAATCAGCCCCAGCATTTT.

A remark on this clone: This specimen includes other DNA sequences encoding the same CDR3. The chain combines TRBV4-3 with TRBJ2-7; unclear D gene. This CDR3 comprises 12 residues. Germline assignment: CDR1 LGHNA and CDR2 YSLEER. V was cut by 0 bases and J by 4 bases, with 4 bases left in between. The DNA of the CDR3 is TGCGCCAGCAGCCAAGATGGGTACGAGCAGTACTTC. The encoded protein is CASSQDGYEQYF.

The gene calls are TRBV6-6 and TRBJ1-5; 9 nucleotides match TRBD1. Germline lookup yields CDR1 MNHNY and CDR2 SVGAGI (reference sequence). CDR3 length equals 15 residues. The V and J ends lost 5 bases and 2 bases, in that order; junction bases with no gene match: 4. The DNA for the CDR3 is TGTGCCAGCAGTGGAGGGACAGGGCGCAATCAGCCCCAGCATTTT. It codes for CASSGGTGRNQPQHF.

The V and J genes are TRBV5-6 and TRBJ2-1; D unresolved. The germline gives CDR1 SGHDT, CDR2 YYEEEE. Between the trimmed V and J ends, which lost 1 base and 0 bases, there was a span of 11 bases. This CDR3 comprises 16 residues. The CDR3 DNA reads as TGTGCCAGCAGCTTGTTGAAACAGACCTCCTACAATGAGCAGTTCTTC. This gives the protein CASSLLKQTSYNEQFF.

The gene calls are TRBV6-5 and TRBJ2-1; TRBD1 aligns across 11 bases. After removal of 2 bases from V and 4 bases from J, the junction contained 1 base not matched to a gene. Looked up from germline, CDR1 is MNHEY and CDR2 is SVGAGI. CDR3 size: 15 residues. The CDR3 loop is CASSYGTGGYNEQFF. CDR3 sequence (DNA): TGTGCCAGCAGTTACGGGACAGGGGGTTACAATGAGCAGTTCTTC.

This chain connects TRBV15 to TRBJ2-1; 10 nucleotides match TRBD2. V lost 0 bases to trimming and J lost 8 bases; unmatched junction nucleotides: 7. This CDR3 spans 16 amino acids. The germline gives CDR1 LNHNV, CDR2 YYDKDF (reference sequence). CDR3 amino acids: CATSRDPLAGTHEQFF. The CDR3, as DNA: TGTGCCACCAGCAGAGATCCACTAGCGGGAACCCATGAGCAGTTCTTC.

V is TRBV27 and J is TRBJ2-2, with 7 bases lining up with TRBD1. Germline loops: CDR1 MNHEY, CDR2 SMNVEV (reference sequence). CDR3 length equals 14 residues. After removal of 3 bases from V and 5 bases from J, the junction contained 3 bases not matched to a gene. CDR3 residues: CASSFTGVTGELFF. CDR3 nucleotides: TGTGCCAGCAGTTTTACAGGGGTTACCGGGGAGCTGTTTTTT.

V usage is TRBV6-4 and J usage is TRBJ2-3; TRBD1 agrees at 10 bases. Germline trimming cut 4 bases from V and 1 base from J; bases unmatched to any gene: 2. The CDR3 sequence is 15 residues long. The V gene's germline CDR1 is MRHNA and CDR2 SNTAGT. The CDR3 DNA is TGTGCCAGCAGTGCCGGGACAGGGGGCACAGATACGCAGTATTTT. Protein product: CASSAGTGGTDTQYF.

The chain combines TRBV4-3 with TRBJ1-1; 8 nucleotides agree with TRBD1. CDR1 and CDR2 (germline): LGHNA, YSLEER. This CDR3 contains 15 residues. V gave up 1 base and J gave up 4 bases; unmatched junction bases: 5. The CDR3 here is CASSQGTGPSTEAFF. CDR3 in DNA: TGCGCCAGCAGCCAAGGGACAGGGCCGAGCACTGAAGCTTTCTTT.

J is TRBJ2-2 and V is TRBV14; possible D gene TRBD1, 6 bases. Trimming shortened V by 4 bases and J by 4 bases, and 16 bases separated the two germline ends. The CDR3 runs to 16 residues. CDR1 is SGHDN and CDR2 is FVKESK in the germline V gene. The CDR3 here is CASSPRVGGSTGELFF. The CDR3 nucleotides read TGTGCCAGCAGCCCCCGGGTAGGGGGAAGCACCGGGGAGCTGTTTTTT.